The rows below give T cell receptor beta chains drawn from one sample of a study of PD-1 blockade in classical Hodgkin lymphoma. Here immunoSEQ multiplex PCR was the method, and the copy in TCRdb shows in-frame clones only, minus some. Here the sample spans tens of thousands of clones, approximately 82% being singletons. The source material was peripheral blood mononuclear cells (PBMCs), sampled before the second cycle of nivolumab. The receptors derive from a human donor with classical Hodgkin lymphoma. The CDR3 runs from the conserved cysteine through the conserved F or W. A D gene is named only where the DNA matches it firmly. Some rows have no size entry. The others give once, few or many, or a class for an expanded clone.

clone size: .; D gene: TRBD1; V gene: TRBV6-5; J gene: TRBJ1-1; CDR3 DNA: TGTGCCAGCAGAGACAGGGCGAACACTGAAGCTTTCTTT; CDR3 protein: CASRDRANTEAFF
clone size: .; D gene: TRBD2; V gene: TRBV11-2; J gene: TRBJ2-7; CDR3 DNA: TGTGCCAGCAGCTTGGGGACTAGATCGGACGAGCAGTACTTC; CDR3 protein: CASSLGTRSDEQYF
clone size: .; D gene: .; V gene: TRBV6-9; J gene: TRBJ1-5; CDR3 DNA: TGTGCCAGCAGTCTTCGAACCTGTGGCAATCAGCCCCAGCATTTT; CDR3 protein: CASSLRTCGNQPQHF
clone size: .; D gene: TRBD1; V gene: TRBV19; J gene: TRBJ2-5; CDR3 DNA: TGTGCCAGTAGTACTGGGGGACAGGGGGAAGAGACCCAGTACTTC; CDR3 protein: CASSTGGQGEETQYF
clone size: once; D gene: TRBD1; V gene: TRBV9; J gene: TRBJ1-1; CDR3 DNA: TGTGCCAGCACCACAGGGGAGGCAGGGTCGACTGAAGCTTTCTTT; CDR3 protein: CASTTGEAGSTEAFF
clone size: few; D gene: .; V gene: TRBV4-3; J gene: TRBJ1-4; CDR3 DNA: TGCGCCAGCAGCCAAGATTCGGCTGCAACTAATGAAAAACTGTTTTTT; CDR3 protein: CASSQDSAATNEKLFF
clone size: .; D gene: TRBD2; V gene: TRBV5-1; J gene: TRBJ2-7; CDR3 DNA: TGCGCCAGCAGCTTAGTAGCGGGAAGCACCTACGAGCAGTACTTC; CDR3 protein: CASSLVAGSTYEQYF
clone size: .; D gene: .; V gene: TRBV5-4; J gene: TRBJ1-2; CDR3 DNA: TGTGCCAGCAGCTTCTACTATGGCTACACCTTC; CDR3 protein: CASSFYYGYTF
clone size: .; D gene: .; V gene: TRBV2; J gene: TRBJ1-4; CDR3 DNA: TGTGCCAGCAGTGAAACCCTAAGGGGGGATGAAAAACTGTTTTTT; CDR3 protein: CASSETLRGDEKLFF
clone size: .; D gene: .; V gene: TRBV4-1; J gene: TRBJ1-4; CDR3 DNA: TGCGCCAGCAGCCAAGAGGCAGGGAGGGGGGAAAAACTGTTTTTT; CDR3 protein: CASSQEAGRGEKLFF
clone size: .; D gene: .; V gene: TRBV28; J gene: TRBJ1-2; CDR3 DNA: TGTGCCAGCAGTTTATATAGAGGGGACCTATATGGCTACACCTTC; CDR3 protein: CASSLYRGDLYGYTF
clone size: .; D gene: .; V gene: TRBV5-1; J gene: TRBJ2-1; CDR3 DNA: TGCGCCAGCAGTCCCTCCGGGGTATTCTCCTACAATGAGCAGTTCTTC; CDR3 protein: CASSPSGVFSYNEQFF
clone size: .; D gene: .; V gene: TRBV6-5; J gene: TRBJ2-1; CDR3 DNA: TGTGCCAGCAGCCGACCTGGTTCCTACAATGAGCAGTTCTTC; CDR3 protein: CASSRPGSYNEQFF
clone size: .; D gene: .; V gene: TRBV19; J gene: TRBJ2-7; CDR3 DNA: TGTGCCAGTAGTACCGGGACTTCCTCCTACGAGCAGTACTTC; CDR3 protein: CASSTGTSSYEQYF
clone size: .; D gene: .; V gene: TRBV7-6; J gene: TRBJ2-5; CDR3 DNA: TGTGCCAGCAGCTTAGAAGGGCGAGGCTTGAGGGAGACCCAGTACTTC; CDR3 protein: CASSLEGRGLRETQYF
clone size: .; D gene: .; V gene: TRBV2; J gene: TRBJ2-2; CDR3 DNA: TGTGCCAGCAGGAAGGACTCCCCCACCGGGGAGCTGTTTTTT; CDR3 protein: CASRKDSPTGELFF